This T cell receptor beta chain was found in a study of human T cells and chemical hapten exposure. There are a few counts of this clonotype. Its cognate antigen is unknown. The CDR3 totals 13 residues. Deletions cut 0 bases from V and 10 bases from J, with 13 bases between. Germline V gene lookup returns CDR1 DFQATT and CDR2 SNEGSKA (reference sequence). Individual cDNA molecules had unique molecular identifiers attached to them by the library. TCRdb passed the RACE reads through MiXCR, listing each CDR3 protein once. Altogether 300,000 to 450,000 distinct CDR3 sequences are present, approximately 5.1% being singletons, with the ten largest covering around 2%. As for time point: patch test 1, 2 weeks after DPC sensitization. The sample's treatment: therapeutic diphenylcyclopropenone sensitization with weekly scalp DPC. Study findings and constraints: Expanded TCRs grouped into significantly more large CDR3 similarity clusters than controls produced. TCRs above 1 in 1000 frequency did not change with DPC sensitization.

V is TRBV20-1 and J is TRBJ2-1, with D unresolved. This clonotype was sampled from a woman between 50 and 59 years old with alopecia areata. Some clones in this sample may be carry-over from other donors' samples. The sequenced sample was whole blood, obtained in connection with sensitization to the hapten diphenylcyclopropenone (DPC). Here the CDR3 reads CSARERGRAEQFF. CDR3 sequence (DNA): TGCAGTGCTAGAGAGCGAGGACGGGCGGAGCAGTTCTTC.